There are many counts of the clone carrying this T cell receptor (beta chain). Its cognate antigen is unknown. This sample is part of a study of Graves' ophthalmopathy and Graves' hyperthyroidism. Study-wide findings and caveats: Also, most clonotypes expanded in the thyroid above 0.001 frequency appeared in blood. The model forecast ophthalmopathy progression, reaching around 70% sensitivity and 72% to 80% specificity.

Other autoimmune diseases, uncontrolled infections, pregnancy or lactation excluded patients from enrollment. Fresh peripheral blood (around 9.7 ml) yielded the PBMCs. Beta-chain TCR CDR3 regions were amplified from RNA transcripts. HTBI-primed RT-PCR formed the first round, and a multiplex PCR formed the second. Each CDR3 protein is one row after TCRdb ran MiXCR on the multiplex PCR reads. The sample yields about 210,000 distinct CDR3 sequences, 25% to 35% seen once. The clonotype was recovered from a man aged 50 to 59 with Graves' ophthalmopathy. The material sequenced was peripheral blood.

The CDR3 spells CASSRSAVYEQYF. The CDR3 DNA follows: TGTGCCAGCAGTCGATCTGCTGTCTACGAGCAGTACTTC. J is TRBJ2-7 and V is TRBV6-2 or TRBV6-3; D is undetermined. Trimming left V 5 bases short and J 3 bases short, with 11 bases between. CDR1 and CDR2 from the germline V gene are MNHEY and SVGEGT. This CDR3 is built from 13 residues.